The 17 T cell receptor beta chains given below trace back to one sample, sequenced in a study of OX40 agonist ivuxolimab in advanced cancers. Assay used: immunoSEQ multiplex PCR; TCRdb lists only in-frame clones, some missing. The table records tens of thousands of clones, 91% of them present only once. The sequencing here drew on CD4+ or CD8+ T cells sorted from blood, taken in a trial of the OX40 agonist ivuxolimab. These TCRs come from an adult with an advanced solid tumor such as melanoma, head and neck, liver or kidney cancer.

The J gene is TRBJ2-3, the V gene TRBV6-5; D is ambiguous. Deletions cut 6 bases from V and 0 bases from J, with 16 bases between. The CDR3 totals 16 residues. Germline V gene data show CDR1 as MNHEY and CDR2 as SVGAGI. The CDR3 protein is CASSYSSAFSTDTQYF. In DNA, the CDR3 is TGTGCCAGCAGCTACAGCTCGGCTTTTAGCACAGATACGCAGTATTTT.

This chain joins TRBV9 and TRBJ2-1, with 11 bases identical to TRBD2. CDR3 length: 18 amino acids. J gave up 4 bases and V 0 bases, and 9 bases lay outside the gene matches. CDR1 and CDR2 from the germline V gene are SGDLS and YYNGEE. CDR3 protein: CASSVGGSGRVWYNEQFF. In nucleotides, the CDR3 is TGTGCCAGCAGCGTAGGAGGTAGCGGGAGGGTTTGGTACAATGAGCAGTTCTTC.

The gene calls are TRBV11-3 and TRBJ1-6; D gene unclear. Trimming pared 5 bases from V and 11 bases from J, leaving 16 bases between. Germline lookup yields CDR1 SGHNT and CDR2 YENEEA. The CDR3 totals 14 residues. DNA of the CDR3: TGTGCCAGCAGCCCCCATACGCCACCGGCACCCCTCCACTTT. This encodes CASSPHTPPAPLHF.

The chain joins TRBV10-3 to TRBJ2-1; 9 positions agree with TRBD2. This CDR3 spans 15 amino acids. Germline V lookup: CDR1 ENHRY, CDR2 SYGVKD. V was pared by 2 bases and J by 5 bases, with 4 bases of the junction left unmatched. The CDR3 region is CAISESSGSNNEQFF. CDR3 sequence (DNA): TGTGCCATCAGTGAGAGTAGCGGGAGTAACAATGAGCAGTTCTTC.

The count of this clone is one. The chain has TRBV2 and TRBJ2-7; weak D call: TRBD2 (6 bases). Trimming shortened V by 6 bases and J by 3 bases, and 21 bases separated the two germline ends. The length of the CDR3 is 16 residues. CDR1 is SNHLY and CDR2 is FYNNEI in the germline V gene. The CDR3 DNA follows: TGTGCCAGCAGCCCGATGGAGGGTCAGGAAGACTACGAGCAGTACTTC. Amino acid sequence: CASSPMEGQEDYEQYF.

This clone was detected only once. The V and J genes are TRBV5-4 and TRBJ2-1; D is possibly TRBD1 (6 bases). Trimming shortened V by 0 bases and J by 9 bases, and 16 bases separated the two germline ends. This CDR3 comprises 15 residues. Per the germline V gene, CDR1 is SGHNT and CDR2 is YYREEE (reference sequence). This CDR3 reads CASSLVAGQPGEQFF. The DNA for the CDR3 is TGTGCCAGCAGCTTGGTAGCAGGACAGCCGGGTGAGCAGTTCTTC.

The CDR3 sequence is CATSRETSGRPDTQYF. The CDR3 DNA sequence: TGTGCCACCAGCAGAGAGACTAGCGGGAGACCAGATACGCAGTATTTT. The V and J genes are TRBV15 and TRBJ2-3; 12 bases map to TRBD2. V gave up 0 bases and J gave up 4 bases; unmatched junction bases: 2. This CDR3 has 16 residues. CDR1 and CDR2 from the germline V gene are LNHNV and YYDKDF (reference sequence).

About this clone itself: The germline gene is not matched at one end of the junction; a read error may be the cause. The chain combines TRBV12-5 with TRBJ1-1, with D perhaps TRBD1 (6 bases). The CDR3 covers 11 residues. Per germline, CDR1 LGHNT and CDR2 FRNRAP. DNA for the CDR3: TGTGCTAGTGGTTTGGGAGGGGGAACAATCTTT. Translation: CASGLGGGTIF.

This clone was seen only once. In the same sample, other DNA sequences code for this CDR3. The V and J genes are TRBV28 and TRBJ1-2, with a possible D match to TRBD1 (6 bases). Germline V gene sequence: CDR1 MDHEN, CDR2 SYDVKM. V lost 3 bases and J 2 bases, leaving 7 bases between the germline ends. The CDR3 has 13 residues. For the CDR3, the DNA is TGTGCCAGCAGTTTTCAGGGGAACTATGGCTACACCTTC. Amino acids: CASSFQGNYGYTF.

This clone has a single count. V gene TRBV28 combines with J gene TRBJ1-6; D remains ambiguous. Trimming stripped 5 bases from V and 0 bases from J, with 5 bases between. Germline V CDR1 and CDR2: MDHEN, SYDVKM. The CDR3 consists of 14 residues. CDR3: CASSPLSYNSPLHF. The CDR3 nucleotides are TGTGCCAGCAGTCCCCTCTCCTATAATTCACCCCTCCACTTT. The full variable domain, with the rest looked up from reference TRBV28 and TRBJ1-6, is DVKVTQSSRYLVKRTGEKVFLECVQDMDHENMFWYRQDPGLGLRLIYFSYDVKMKEKGDIPEGYSVSREKKERFSLILESASTNQTSMYLCASSPLSYNSPLHFGNGTRLTVT.

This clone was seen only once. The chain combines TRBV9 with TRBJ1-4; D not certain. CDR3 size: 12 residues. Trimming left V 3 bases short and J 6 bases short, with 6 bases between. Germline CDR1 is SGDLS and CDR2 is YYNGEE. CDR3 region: CASSAPDEKLFF. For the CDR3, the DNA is TGTGCCAGCAGCGCCCCCGATGAAAAACTGTTTTTT.

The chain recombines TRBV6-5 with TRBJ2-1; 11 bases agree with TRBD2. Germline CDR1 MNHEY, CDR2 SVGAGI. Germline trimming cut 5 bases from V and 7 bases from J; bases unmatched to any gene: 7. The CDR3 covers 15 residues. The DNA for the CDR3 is TGTGCCAGCAGTCCACTAGCGGGAGAGGGTAATGAGCAGTTCTTC. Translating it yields CASSPLAGEGNEQFF.

CDR3 sequence (DNA): TGTGCCAGCAGTTTCTCGGGACAGCTAAATGAAAAACTGTTTTTT. Amino acid sequence: CASSFSGQLNEKLFF. The rearrangement uses TRBV6-5 and TRBJ1-4; 7 positions agree with TRBD1. Germline V gives CDR1 MNHEY, CDR2 SVGAGI. V trimming: 4 bases; J trimming: 5 bases; junction bases outside the gene matches: 7. CDR3 length equals 15 residues.

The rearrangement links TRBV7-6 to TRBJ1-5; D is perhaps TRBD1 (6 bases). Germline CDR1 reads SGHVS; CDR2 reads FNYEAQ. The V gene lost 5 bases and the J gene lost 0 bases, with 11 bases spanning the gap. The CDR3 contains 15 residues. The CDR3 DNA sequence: TGTGCCAGCAGCCCGGACAGAAATAGCAATCAGCCCCAGCATTTT. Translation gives CASSPDRNSNQPQHF.

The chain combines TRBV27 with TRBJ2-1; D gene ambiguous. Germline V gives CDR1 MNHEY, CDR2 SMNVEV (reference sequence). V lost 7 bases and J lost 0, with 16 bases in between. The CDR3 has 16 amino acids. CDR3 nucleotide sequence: TGTGCCAGCACCATCCCCTGGGTGAGCTCCTACAATGAGCAGTTCTTC. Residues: CASTIPWVSSYNEQFF.

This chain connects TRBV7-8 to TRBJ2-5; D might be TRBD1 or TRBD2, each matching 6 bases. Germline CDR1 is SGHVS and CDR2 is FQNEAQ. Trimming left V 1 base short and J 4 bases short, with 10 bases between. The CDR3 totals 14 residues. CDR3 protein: CASSLGWGAETQYF. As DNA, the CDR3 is TGTGCCAGCAGCTTAGGCTGGGGGGCAGAGACCCAGTACTTC.

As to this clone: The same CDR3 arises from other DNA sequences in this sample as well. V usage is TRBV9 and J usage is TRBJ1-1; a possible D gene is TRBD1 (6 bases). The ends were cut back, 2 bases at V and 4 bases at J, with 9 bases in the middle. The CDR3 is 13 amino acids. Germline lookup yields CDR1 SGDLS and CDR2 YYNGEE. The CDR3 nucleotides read TGTGCCAGCAGCGTGGGGGGCTCCACTGAAGCTTTCTTT. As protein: CASSVGGSTEAFF.